This section outlines one TCR beta chain sequence together with its context. Sequencing was performed with immunoSEQ multiplex PCR; in TCRdb, only in-frame clones are kept and a portion is missing. The sample has 60,000 to 70,000 clones; about 85% are singletons. This specimen belongs to a study of blood T cell repertoires in COVID-19. Study context: PBMCs, B-cell-depleted T cells, or T cells were the source of the cDNA or gDNA that made up the material.

The J segment lost 3 bases and the V segment lost 0 bases, leaving 8 bases of the junction unmatched. Germline V gene sequence: CDR1 SGDLS, CDR2 YYNGEE. The CDR3 length is 17 residues. This TCR was sampled from a man older than 75 with acute or convalescent COVID-19. The V gene is TRBV9, the J gene TRBJ1-2; 10 nucleotides agree with TRBD1. Material for sequencing was peripheral blood. The CDR3 loop reads CASSVASRDRGDYGYTF. The CDR3 DNA is TGTGCCAGCAGCGTAGCTTCGCGGGACAGGGGCGACTATGGCTACACCTTC.